Below are 15 T cell receptor beta chains sequenced from a single sample in a study of T-cell reconstitution after alpha-beta-depleted transplantation in children. Unique molecular identifiers were incorporated into the prepared TCRbeta library. Each CDR3 protein is one row after TCRdb ran MiXCR on the PCR reads. The sample yields almost 250,000 distinct CDR3 sequences, about 23% seen once. Sequencing was performed on PBMCs, taken before TCRalphabeta/CD19-depleted stem cell transplant. These receptors all stem from a girl aged 2 to 10 with Fanconi anemia, due to receive a stem cell transplant.

This clonotype appeared many times. DNA of the CDR3: TGCAGCGCTGCGGACAGGGGACAGCCCCAGCATTTT. Its translation: CSAADRGQPQHF. This sequence joins TRBV29-1 and TRBJ1-5; 9 bases map to TRBD1. V trimming: 7 bases; J trimming: 7 bases; junction bases outside the gene matches: 5. The length of the CDR3 is 12 residues. CDR1 is SQVTM and CDR2 is ANQGSEA in the germline V gene.

Comment on this clonotype: The junction departs from the called germline gene at one end, perhaps through a read error. The V and J genes are TRBV5-6 and TRBJ2-6, with D possibly TRBD2 on 5 matching bases. This CDR3 contains 14 residues. Germline V lookup: CDR1 SGHDT, CDR2 YYEEEE. For the CDR3, the DNA is TGTGTCAGCAGCTTGACGGGATGGTCCAACGTCCTGACTTTC. It is translated as CVSSLTGWSNVLTF.

This clonotype has only a few counts. The J gene is TRBJ2-5, the V gene TRBV20-1; TRBD2 matches 7 bases. Germline V gives CDR1 DFQATT, CDR2 SNEGSKA (reference sequence). The CDR3 runs to 13 residues. The junction had 3 bases not matched to a gene; V was cut back by 1 base and J by 4 bases. The CDR3 DNA reads TGCAGTGCTAGAGTACCGGGAGGAGAGACCCAGTACTTC. Translating gives CSARVPGGETQYF.

At least ten counts were recorded for this clonotype. The chain uses TRBV12-3 or TRBV12-4 and TRBJ2-1; 7 bases are a match to TRBD1. This CDR3 contains 14 residues. Trimming at V came to 6 bases and at J to 8 bases, leaving 10 bases not matched to a gene. The DNA for the CDR3 is TGTGCCAGCAGACTCCTCCGGGACAGCTATGAGCAGTTCTTC. It translates to CASRLLRDSYEQFF.

This clonotype was observed at least ten times. For the CDR3, the DNA is TGCGCCAGCAGCTTCGAGGACAGGGGGCCCTACGAGCAGTACTTC. Translation: CASSFEDRGPYEQYF. The gene calls are TRBV5-1 and TRBJ2-7; 11 bases agree with TRBD1. Trimming took 2 bases from V and 2 from J; bases not matched to a gene: 3. Germline V gene sequence: CDR1 SGHRS, CDR2 YFSETQ. The CDR3 totals 15 residues.

This clonotype appeared a single time. The rearrangement links TRBV2 to TRBJ2-3, with D possibly TRBD2 on 6 matching bases. CDR3 size: 14 residues. From germline, CDR1 is SNHLY and CDR2 FYNNEI. V lost 4 bases, J lost 4 bases, and 12 bases lay in between. As DNA, the CDR3 is TGTGCCAGCAGTGCGGCGGGGTTTGCAGATACGCAGTATTTT. It is translated as CASSAAGFADTQYF.

The chain has TRBV6-5 and TRBJ2-1; 12 bases align to TRBD1. The CDR3 runs 18 residues. CDR1 is MNHEY and CDR2 is SVGAGI in the germline V gene. V shed 2 bases and J 2 bases; nucleotides not matched to a gene: 7. This CDR3 is CASSYGGQGARAYNEQFF. DNA for the CDR3: TGTGCCAGCAGTTACGGGGGACAGGGGGCTCGCGCCTACAATGAGCAGTTCTTC.

This clonotype turned up a few times. CDR3 region: CASSSRDPIYEQYF. The CDR3 region has the DNA TGTGCCAGCAGCTCGAGGGACCCAATCTACGAGCAGTACTTC. This chain uses TRBV7-8 with TRBJ2-7; TRBD1 or TRBD2 may be the D gene (5 bases each). The germline CDR1 and CDR2 sequences are SGHVS and FQNEAQ. This CDR3 has 14 amino acids. The ends were cut back, 4 bases at V and 3 bases at J, with 13 bases in the middle.

The chain combines TRBV20-1 with TRBJ2-1, with a weak D call TRBD2 (5 bases). This CDR3 contains 19 residues. Germline CDR1 reads DFQATT; CDR2 reads SNEGSKA (reference sequence). Trimming pared 0 bases from V and 0 bases from J, leaving 21 bases between. CDR3 DNA: TGCAGTGCTAGAGATCCCGGACTCTCGATCCGGAGCTCCTACAATGAGCAGTTCTTC. This codes for CSARDPGLSIRSSYNEQFF.

The V gene is TRBV7-2, the J gene TRBJ1-4; D gene unclear. Germline V gene data show CDR1 as SGHTA and CDR2 as FQGNSA. This CDR3 is 15 amino acids long. Trimming stripped 1 base from V and 8 bases from J, with 14 bases between. This CDR3 is CASSLGIGFAEKLFF. The DNA of the CDR3 is TGTGCCAGCAGCTTAGGTATCGGGTTTGCAGAAAAACTGTTTTTT.

This clonotype was observed a few times. The chain employs TRBV28 and TRBJ1-5; D gene ambiguous. V was trimmed by 3 bases and J by 6 bases, leaving 3 bases between them. Germline V gene lookup returns CDR1 MDHEN and CDR2 SYDVKM. The CDR3 totals 11 residues. The CDR3 nucleotides are TGTGCCAGCAGTTTCCTTCAGCCCCAGCATTTT. Amino acid sequence: CASSFLQPQHF.

Ten or more counts support this clonotype. This chain connects TRBV29-1 to TRBJ2-7; D is ambiguous. The length of the CDR3 is 12 residues. Trimming took 5 bases from V and 4 from J, leaving 12 bases between them. Looked up from germline, CDR1 is SQVTM and CDR2 is ANQGSEA. The CDR3 nucleotides read TGCAGCGTTACGGGTTGGGGTTACGAGCAGTACTTC. The encoded protein is CSVTGWGYEQYF.

In its sample, this clonotype was seen many times. The chain uses TRBV20-1 and TRBJ1-2, with TRBD1 as a possible D gene (5 bases). Germline V lookup: CDR1 DFQATT, CDR2 SNEGSKA (reference sequence). V lost 0 bases and J lost 6, with 14 bases in between. This CDR3 is built from 14 residues. In nucleotides, the CDR3 is TGCAGTGCTAGAGATCTCCAGGGAGGGGATGGCTACACCTTC. Residues: CSARDLQGGDGYTF.

This clonotype occurred many times. The chain combines TRBV29-1 with TRBJ2-7; perhaps TRBD2 as D (5 bases). Germline CDR1 SQVTM, CDR2 ANQGSEA. V lost 1 base, J lost 4 bases, and 8 bases lay in between. CDR3 length: 12 amino acids. The CDR3 protein is CSVEVRGYEQYF. CDR3 sequence (DNA): TGCAGCGTTGAAGTTCGGGGATACGAGCAGTACTTC.

V is TRBV20-1 and J is TRBJ2-7; D is possibly TRBD2 (6 bases). Germline values: CDR1 DFQATT, CDR2 SNEGSKA (reference sequence). This CDR3 contains 14 residues. Deletions cut 6 bases from V and 3 bases from J, with 18 bases between. CDR3 amino acids: CSAPHGGSVYEQYF. CDR3 coding DNA: TGCAGTGCCCCACATGGGGGGAGCGTCTACGAGCAGTACTTC.